The clone carrying this T cell receptor (beta chain) occurred once. What it binds is unknown. The data belong to a study of neoadjuvant nivolumab and ipilimumab in lung cancer. As for the study in general: The combination arm added day-1 ipilimumab 1 mg/kg to nivolumab 3 mg/kg on days 1, 15, 29.

Whole-study results and caveats: A small number of samples were TCR sequenced.

Some clones are missing from TCRdb's copy, which holds only in-frame ones; the method was immunoSEQ multiplex PCR. In the table there are 6,500 to 8,500 clones, roughly 90% of which are singletons. CDR3 length: 12 amino acids. V was trimmed by 3 bases and J by 5 bases, leaving 11 bases between them. CDR1 is SQVTM and CDR2 is ANQGSEA in the germline V gene. This sequence was found in an adult with non-small cell lung cancer. Some clones in this sample may be carry-over from other donors' samples. The starting material was tumor tissue, obtained after neoadjuvant nivolumab, alone or with ipilimumab, at or shortly before surgery. J is TRBJ2-7 and V is TRBV29-1; no reliable D call. The CDR3 protein is CSVDTGFHEQYF. CDR3 sequence (DNA): TGCAGCGTTGATACCGGTTTCCACGAGCAGTACTTC.